This entry concerns a single T cell receptor (beta chain). Its antigen is unknown. No clone much larger than this one lies a single base away; base qualities are absent. This sample is part of a study of technical replicates of blood from a few donors (dated by TCRdb to the late 2010s). The CDR3 holds 19 amino acids from the cysteine to the phenylalanine. Just the 57-base CDR3 DNA is kept, in frame starting at base 1. V is pruned by 0 bases and J by 9 bases, leaving 17 bases of the junction without a gene match. Per the germline V gene, MGHRA is the CDR1 and YSYEKL is the CDR2. Libraries were constructed by the immunoSEQ multiplex PCR assay. This is the immuneACCESS table as TCRdb keeps it, with only in-frame sequences that have V and J called. A part of the clones is gone; compared with another copy, unresolved V genes explain less than half, and the rest is unexplained. Recorded for this sample are under 80,000 clones; approximately 97% of them occurred a single time. Jointly, the top ten make up 0.2% to 0.25% of the sample.

Material: T cells isolated from PBMCs. This TCR came from a human donor in good health. The sequence joins TRBV4-1 to TRBJ2-5; the junction holds 12 bases that match TRBD2. The DNA is TGCGCCAGCAGCCAAGAGGATTATGTGGCGTCTAGCGGGAGGGCGGCCCAGTACTTC. It encodes CASSQEDYVASSGRAAQYF.